Following are 17 T cell receptor beta chains from one sample sequenced in a study of cytomegalovirus exposure and HLA in healthy donors. The PCR used 60 Vbeta and 13 Jbeta primers. The data were produced by immunoSEQ multiplex PCR, yet TCRdb's version contains in-frame clones alone and is incomplete. The repertoire holds over 150,000 clones, approximately 84% seen once, with approximately 2.5% in the top ten. The specimen sequenced was PBMCs. The receptors originated from a man aged 30 to 45 in good health and CMV-seropositive.

This clone was found once. The V and J genes are TRBV5-8 and TRBJ1-5; D gene unclear. V lost 4 bases to trimming and J lost 1 base, with 15 bases between them. In germline, CDR1 is SGHTS, CDR2 YDEGEE. The CDR3 totals 16 residues. The chain's CDR3 is CASSRGNTLSNQPQHF. The CDR3 DNA sequence: TGTGCCAGCAGCCGGGGTAATACCCTAAGCAATCAGCCCCAGCATTTT.

This chain links TRBV27 with TRBJ2-1, with D possibly TRBD1 on 5 matching bases. Deletions cut 3 bases from V and 5 bases from J, with 14 bases between. The germline CDR1 and CDR2 sequences are MNHEY and SMNVEV (reference sequence). This CDR3 region has 15 residues. The CDR3 DNA reads TGTGCCAGCAGTTTCCGGTGGGGCCTGAACAATGAGCAGTTCTTC. Translation gives CASSFRWGLNNEQFF.

This chain links TRBV27 with TRBJ2-3; TRBD2 might be the D (6 bases). Germline CDR1 reads MNHEY; CDR2 reads SMNVEV (reference sequence). The CDR3 contains 13 residues. Trimming pared 3 bases from V and 7 bases from J, leaving 11 bases between. The CDR3 region has the DNA TGTGCCAGCAGTTTTAGGGAGGTAAATACGCAGTATTTT. Its protein product is CASSFREVNTQYF.

The J gene is TRBJ2-3, the V gene TRBV7-6; D call uncertain. Deletions cut 5 bases from V and 4 bases from J, with 10 bases between. The CDR3 contains 13 residues. The V gene's germline CDR1 is SGHVS and CDR2 FNYEAQ. CDR3 sequence: CASSPQQPDTQYF. DNA of the CDR3: TGTGCCAGCAGCCCCCAACAGCCAGATACGCAGTATTTT.

The chain combines TRBV27 with TRBJ2-1; TRBD2 matches 12 bases. The CDR3 length is 15 residues. In germline, CDR1 is MNHEY, CDR2 SMNVEV (reference sequence). Unmatched junction bases numbered 8, after V lost 4 bases and J lost 10 bases. For the CDR3, the DNA is TGTGCCAGCAGTTCCAACCCCGGACTAGCGGGAGAGCAGTTCTTC. It translates to CASSSNPGLAGEQFF.

The chain uses TRBV4-3 and TRBJ2-3, with D tentatively TRBD1 (6 bases). Germline lookup yields CDR1 LGHNA and CDR2 YSLEER. Trimming pared 0 bases from V and 5 bases from J, leaving 21 bases between. The CDR3 runs 18 residues. As DNA, the CDR3 is TGCGCCAGCAGCCAAGATCGAGGGGGTGGATTTGAAGGAGATACGCAGTATTTT. Its translation: CASSQDRGGGFEGDTQYF.

The chain links TRBV12-5 to TRBJ2-7, with D maybe TRBD1 (6 bases). Germline CDR1 and CDR2: LGHNT and FRNRAP. Trimming took off 0 bases at V and 4 bases at J, with 10 bases between the two ends. The CDR3 has 14 amino acids. The CDR3 sequence is CASGLVPDRYEQYF. Here the CDR3 DNA reads TGTGCTAGTGGTTTGGTACCGGACAGATACGAGCAGTACTTC.

The sample holds one count of this clone. This chain connects TRBV2 to TRBJ2-2; TRBD1 agrees at 8 bases. Germline CDR1 reads SNHLY; CDR2 reads FYNNEI. With 7 bases clipped from V and 7 bases from J, the junction kept 8 bases outside the gene matches. The CDR3 contains 14 residues. This chain's CDR3 is CASKTGGSFGELFF. CDR3 bases: TGTGCCAGCAAAACAGGGGGTTCGTTCGGGGAGCTGTTTTTT.

This clone has more than one count but fewer than ten. The J gene is TRBJ2-2, the V gene TRBV10-2, with TRBD2 matching 8 bases. Germline CDR1 is WSHSY and CDR2 is SAAADI. The CDR3 length is 15 residues. V dropped 2 bases and J dropped 7; count of bases not matched to a gene: 6. CDR3 DNA sequence: TGCGCCAGCAGTGAGCGTGGCGGGAGGATCGGGGAGCTGTTTTTT. It yields the protein CASSERGGRIGELFF.

The chain recombines TRBV6-5 with TRBJ2-7; TRBD2 is a possible D gene (5 bases). The CDR3 loop spans 12 amino acids. Germline values: CDR1 MNHEY, CDR2 SVGAGI. Trimming stripped 4 bases from V and 6 bases from J, with 10 bases between. The CDR3 DNA reads as TGTGCCAGCAGTTTAGGAGGAGGCGAGCAGTACTTC. This sequence encodes CASSLGGGEQYF.

The V gene is TRBV9, the J gene TRBJ2-1; no clear D gene. CDR3 length equals 14 residues. The V gene's germline CDR1 is SGDLS and CDR2 YYNGEE. V shed 3 bases and J shed 2 bases, with 9 bases lying between them. In DNA, the CDR3 is TGTGCCAGCAGCGGTAACCCGGCCTACAATGAGCAGTTCTTC. Translated, it gives CASSGNPAYNEQFF.

This chain links TRBV6-1 with TRBJ2-5; D uncertain. This CDR3 is built from 13 residues. The germline gives CDR1 MNHNS, CDR2 SASEGT. V was clipped by 6 bases and J by 2 bases, with 10 bases between them. CDR3 nucleotide sequence: TGTGCCAGCAGCGGGTTCTTACAAGAGACCCAGTACTTC. It is translated as CASSGFLQETQYF.

The rearrangement joins TRBV4-1 to TRBJ2-2, with 9 bases identical to TRBD1. Germline V lookup: CDR1 MGHRA, CDR2 YSYEKL. The CDR3 spans 16 residues. The V segment lost 0 bases and the J segment 8 bases; nucleotides outside the gene matches: 7. The DNA for the CDR3 is TGCGCCAGCAGCCAAGATTCACAGGGGGCTAGGGGGGAGCTGTTTTTT. This codes for CASSQDSQGARGELFF.

The rearrangement joins TRBV27 to TRBJ1-2; possible D gene TRBD1, 5 bases. The CDR3 totals 14 residues. CDR1 and CDR2 (germline): MNHEY, SMNVEV (reference sequence). Trimming removed 5 bases at V and 6 bases at J, with 16 bases between. This chain's CDR3 is CASSPLPRQHGYTF. CDR3 nucleotide sequence: TGTGCCAGCAGTCCGCTTCCTCGACAGCATGGCTACACCTTC.

The chain links TRBV5-1 to TRBJ2-2, with D hard to call. Germline V CDR1 and CDR2: SGHRS, YFSETQ. V was cut by 0 bases and J by 7 bases, with 4 bases left in between. The CDR3 runs 12 residues. The CDR3 DNA reads TGCGCCAGCAGCTTGGTCGGCGGGGAGCTGTTTTTT. This sequence encodes CASSLVGGELFF.

The V call is TRBV5-4, the J call TRBJ2-1, with 14 nucleotides matching TRBD2. The CDR3 contains 16 residues. Germline values: CDR1 SGHNT, CDR2 YYREEE (reference sequence). V gave up 0 bases and J gave up 6 bases; unmatched junction bases: 2. CDR3 sequence reads: CASSLAGLAGVNEQFF. For the CDR3, the DNA is TGTGCCAGCAGCTTGGCGGGACTAGCGGGAGTCAATGAGCAGTTCTTC.

The chain couples TRBV25-1 to TRBJ2-3; 9 nucleotides line up with TRBD1. The germline gives CDR1 MGHDK, CDR2 SYGVNS. Trimming at V came to 4 bases and at J to 2 bases, leaving 7 bases not matched to a gene. The CDR3 is 16 residues long. CDR3 region: CASSAPTGGFTDTQYF. The CDR3, as DNA: TGTGCCAGCAGTGCACCGACAGGGGGTTTCACAGATACGCAGTATTTT.